A single sample gave rise to the 24 T cell receptor beta chains below, sequenced in a study of blood T cell repertoires in COVID-19. The method was immunoSEQ multiplex PCR; TCRdb's version includes in-frame clones alone and lacks a portion of them. The sample includes about 50,000 clones, approximately 84% of them seen just once. What was sequenced was peripheral blood. The receptors come from a man in his 70s with active COVID-19.

CDR3 sequence reads: CASSGSAGPYEQYF. Written as DNA, the CDR3 is TGTGCCAGCAGCGGATCAGCGGGCCCCTACGAGCAGTACTTC. V gene TRBV9 combines with J gene TRBJ2-7, with D perhaps matching TRBD2 (6 bases). V was pared by 3 bases and J by 2 bases, with 12 bases between. Germline lookup yields CDR1 SGDLS and CDR2 YYNGEE. This CDR3 region has 14 residues. Full variable domain (outside the CDR3, taken from reference TRBV9 and TRBJ2-7): DSGVTQTPKHLITATGQRVTLRCSPRSGDLSVYWYQQSLDQGLQFLIQYYNGEERAKGNILERFSAQQFPDLHSELNLSSLELGDSALYFCASSGSAGPYEQYFGPGTRLTVT.

This clone occurred a few times. This rearrangement joins TRBV19 to TRBJ2-1, with a tentative D call TRBD2 (5 bases). CDR3 length: 15 residues. Trimming left V 7 bases short and J 0 bases short, with 13 bases between. Germline loops: CDR1 LNHDA, CDR2 SQIVND (reference sequence). The CDR3 DNA sequence: TGTGCCAGTAATCTAGAGGGCAGCTCCTACAATGAGCAGTTCTTC. Its protein is CASNLEGSSYNEQFF.

The table lists this clone with a count of one. The rearrangement links TRBV7-2 to TRBJ1-3, with 9 bases matching TRBD1. There are 15 residues in the CDR3. The V segment lost 2 bases and the J segment 3 bases; nucleotides outside the gene matches: 2. Germline CDR1 SGHTA, CDR2 FQGNSA. The chain's CDR3 is CASSLQTGGGNTIYF. Written as DNA, the CDR3 is TGTGCCAGCAGCTTACAGACAGGGGGTGGAAACACCATATATTTT.

The chain links TRBV6-2 or TRBV6-3 to TRBJ2-7; TRBD2 agrees at 14 bases. Germline lookup yields CDR1 MNHEY and CDR2 SVGEGT. V was pared by 2 bases and J by 3 bases, with 6 bases of the junction left unmatched. The CDR3 is 17 amino acids. CDR3 bases: TGTGCCAGCAGTTACCACCCGGGACTAGCGGGAGTCTACGAGCAGTACTTC. Its translation: CASSYHPGLAGVYEQYF.

V usage is TRBV18 and J usage is TRBJ2-3, with 8 nucleotides matching TRBD2. This CDR3 spans 18 amino acids. V lost 0 bases to trimming and J lost 2 bases; unmatched junction nucleotides: 10. Germline assignment: CDR1 KGHSH and CDR2 LQKENI. The CDR3 sequence is CASSPPVYSGDFTDTQYF. Written as DNA, the CDR3 is TGTGCCAGCTCACCACCGGTATATAGCGGGGACTTCACAGATACGCAGTATTTT.

CDR3 bases: TGTGCCAGTAGTGGCCTAAGGGATCGATCTTCGGGAGGGGCCAACGTCCTGACTTTC. It is translated as CASSGLRDRSSGGANVLTF. The J gene is TRBJ2-6, the V gene TRBV19; weak D call: TRBD2 (5 bases). CDR1 and CDR2 (germline): LNHDA, SQIVND (reference sequence). V lost 5 bases and J 4 bases, leaving 24 bases between the germline ends. The length of the CDR3 is 19 residues. The whole variable domain, remainder taken from reference TRBV19 and TRBJ2-6, is DGGITQSPKYLFRKEGQNVTLSCEQNLNHDAMYWYRQDPGQGLRLIYYSQIVNDFQKGDIAEGYSVSREKKESFPLTVTSAQKNPTAFYLCASSGLRDRSSGGANVLTFGAGSRLTVL.

This chain uses TRBV9 with TRBJ2-1; TRBD1 matches at 12 bases. In germline, CDR1 is SGDLS, CDR2 YYNGEE. The CDR3 covers 19 residues. V was pared by 2 bases and J by 0 bases, with 9 bases of the junction left unmatched. CDR3 residues: CASSVGTGGAWSSYNEQFF. In nucleotides, the CDR3 is TGTGCCAGCAGCGTTGGGACAGGGGGCGCGTGGAGCTCCTACAATGAGCAGTTCTTC.

The chain combines TRBV5-5 with TRBJ1-4; the D is unclear. The CDR3 sequence is 17 residues long. Looked up from germline, CDR1 is SGHKS and CDR2 is YYEKEE (reference sequence). Trimming took 2 bases from V and 8 from J, leaving 22 bases between them. CDR3 sequence reads: CASSFVFVGGETEKLFF. Here the CDR3 DNA reads TGTGCCAGCAGCTTCGTATTCGTTGGTGGGGAGACGGAAAAACTGTTTTTT.

The chain carries TRBV5-1 and TRBJ2-2, with a possible D match to TRBD2 (5 bases). The germline CDR1 and CDR2 sequences are SGHRS and YFSETQ. Trimming cost V 5 bases and J 5 bases, with 16 bases left between them. The CDR3 contains 15 residues. CDR3 nucleotide sequence: TGCGCCAGCAGTACTCGGACCCGGGGTACCGGGGAGCTGTTTTTT. Translating gives CASSTRTRGTGELFF.

A few counts support this clone. The chain uses TRBV29-1 and TRBJ2-7, with D possibly matching TRBD1 (6 bases). Germline CDR1 SQVTM, CDR2 ANQGSEA. The CDR3 spans 11 residues. The V gene lost 7 bases and the J gene lost 0 bases, with 7 bases spanning the gap. The CDR3, as DNA: TGCAGCGCAGGGGACTCCTACGAGCAGTACTTC. This sequence encodes CSAGDSYEQYF.

The chain uses TRBV7-9 and TRBJ1-5; TRBD1 matches at 7 bases. Germline CDR1 SEHNR, CDR2 FQNEAQ (reference sequence). The CDR3 runs 15 residues. The V and J ends lost 5 bases and 4 bases, in that order; junction bases with no gene match: 8. The CDR3 here is CASSPTGTYNQPQHF. In DNA form, the CDR3 reads TGTGCCAGCAGCCCGACAGGGACGTATAATCAGCCCCAGCATTTT.

The rearrangement uses TRBV5-1 and TRBJ2-5; 8 bases agree with TRBD2. The germline V gene encodes CDR1 SGHRS and CDR2 YFSETQ. CDR3 length: 16 residues. Unmatched junction bases numbered 10, after V lost 4 bases and J lost 2 bases. The CDR3 spells CASSPGGVGGQETQYF. The CDR3 DNA is TGCGCCAGCAGCCCCGGGGGGGTTGGGGGACAAGAGACCCAGTACTTC.

The CDR3 DNA follows: TGCGCCAGCAGCTTGGCAGGGTCCGGCTACGAGCAGTACTTC. Its protein product is CASSLAGSGYEQYF. J is TRBJ2-7 and V is TRBV5-1, with a weak D call TRBD1 (5 bases). This CDR3 is built from 14 residues. Deletions cut 0 bases from V and 3 bases from J, with 10 bases between. Germline assignment: CDR1 SGHRS and CDR2 YFSETQ.

The J gene is TRBJ2-3, the V gene TRBV11-1, with 7 bases that match TRBD2. Germline loops: CDR1 SGHAT, CDR2 FQDESV (reference sequence). The CDR3 is 16 amino acids. The V gene end was trimmed by 4 bases and the J gene end by 0 bases; junction bases not matched to a gene: 7. The CDR3 region is CASSSPSGSSTDTQYF. In nucleotides, the CDR3 is TGTGCCAGCAGCTCCCCTAGCGGCTCTAGCACAGATACGCAGTATTTT.

A few counts support this clone. The chain recombines TRBV20-1 with TRBJ1-3; D unresolved. The CDR3 runs 12 residues. Germline V lookup: CDR1 DFQATT, CDR2 SNEGSKA (reference sequence). Trimming pared 3 bases from V and 3 bases from J, leaving 6 bases between. The CDR3 DNA is TGCAGTGCTAGTTACATTGGAAACACCATATATTTT. Amino acid sequence: CSASYIGNTIYF.

The chain employs TRBV4-3 and TRBJ1-3; a weak D match, TRBD1 (5 bases). There are 15 residues in the CDR3. Trimming removed 0 bases from V and 5 bases from J, with 11 bases in between. Germline CDR1 reads LGHNA; CDR2 reads YSLEER. The DNA for the CDR3 is TGCGCCAGCAGCCAAGAGAACAGGAAGAGAAACACCATATATTTT. This gives the protein CASSQENRKRNTIYF.

The CDR3 bases are TGTGCCAGCAGCGAAGGGACTACTTCTAACGAGCAGTACTTC. Translation gives CASSEGTTSNEQYF. The chain joins TRBV9 to TRBJ2-7, with TRBD2 matching over 7 bases. The CDR3 is made up of 14 amino acids. Germline CDR1 reads SGDLS; CDR2 reads YYNGEE. The junction had 8 bases not matched to a gene; V was cut back by 3 bases and J by 5 bases.

The V gene is TRBV30, the J gene TRBJ1-2, with a tentative D call TRBD1 (6 bases). This CDR3 has 13 amino acids. Germline CDR1 is GTSNPN and CDR2 is SVGIG (reference sequence). Trimming stripped 2 bases from V and 2 bases from J, with 9 bases between. Written as DNA, the CDR3 is TGTGCCTGGAGTCGGGACACCAACTATGGCTACACCTTC. Its protein is CAWSRDTNYGYTF. Complete variable domain (other parts from reference TRBV30 and TRBJ1-2): SQTIHQWPATLVQPVGSPLSLECTVEGTSNPNLYWYRQAAGRGLQLLFYSVGIGQISSEVPQNLSASRPQDRQFILSSKKLLLSDSGFYLCAWSRDTNYGYTFGSGTRLTVV.

The count of this clone is one. The rearrangement uses TRBV29-1 and TRBJ2-2, with D hard to call. The V and J ends lost 7 bases and 3 bases respectively, with 9 bases between them. This CDR3 comprises 12 residues. The germline gives CDR1 SQVTM, CDR2 ANQGSEA. CDR3 nucleotides: TGCAGCGCACAGTCGGACACCGGGGAGCTGTTTTTT. The encoded protein is CSAQSDTGELFF.

V usage is TRBV4-2 and J usage is TRBJ2-7; D is undetermined. V was clipped by 0 bases and J by 2 bases, with 11 bases between them. This CDR3 has 15 residues. From germline, CDR1 is LGHNA and CDR2 YNFKEQ. CDR3 sequence (DNA): TGTGCCAGCAGCCAAGATCGTGAGCCTACCTACGAGCAGTACTTC. As protein: CASSQDREPTYEQYF.

The V call is TRBV14, the J call TRBJ2-7; D gene uncertain. The CDR3 covers 15 residues. The V end lost 4 bases, the J end lost 0 bases, and 13 bases lay between the germline ends. The germline gives CDR1 SGHDN, CDR2 FVKESK. The CDR3 spells CASSLQTTSSYEQYF. The CDR3 DNA sequence: TGTGCCAGCAGCCTCCAGACAACGAGCTCCTACGAGCAGTACTTC.

The V and J genes are TRBV10-2 and TRBJ2-1, with 10 bases identical to TRBD2. This CDR3 has 18 amino acids. Germline V gene sequence: CDR1 WSHSY, CDR2 SAAADI. J lost 5 bases, V lost 1 base, and 11 bases had no gene match. The DNA of the CDR3 is TGCGCCAGCAGTGAGTGGTTCAGGACTAGCGGACTCAACAATGAGCAGTTCTTC. Amino acid sequence: CASSEWFRTSGLNNEQFF.

This chain links TRBV2 with TRBJ2-1; D might be TRBD1 (5 bases). CDR1 is SNHLY and CDR2 is FYNNEI in the germline V gene. V was clipped by 7 bases and J by 8 bases, with 15 bases between them. CDR3 size: 13 residues. The CDR3 DNA reads TGTGCCAGCATGCCAGCAAGGGGCCATGAGCAGTTCTTC. This translates into CASMPARGHEQFF.

V and J are TRBV6-2 or TRBV6-3 and TRBJ2-1, with 12 bases identical to TRBD2. Germline V gives CDR1 MNHEY, CDR2 SVGEGT. The CDR3 sequence is 15 residues long. V lost 6 bases and J lost 13; bases outside the gene matches: 13. The CDR3 sequence: CASSWTSGIRTEQFF. CDR3 DNA: TGTGCCAGCAGCTGGACTAGCGGGATTCGTACTGAACAGTTCTTC.